This T cell receptor beta chain originates from a study of identical twins. This CDR3 is built from 13 residues. The ends were cut back, 4 bases at V and 6 bases at J, with 11 bases in the middle. Germline loops: CDR1 SGHKS, CDR2 YYEKEE (reference sequence). TCRdb fed the 5' RACE reads into MiXCR, producing one record per CDR3 protein. The data contain approximately 210,000 distinct CDR3 sequences, more than 15% of them singletons. These records were also assigned to another study, of T cells expressing NK-cell markers. This second study says: Leadership of the CD3+CD56-NKG2C+ fraction also belonged to these clonotypes in several donors.

The V and J genes are TRBV5-5 and TRBJ2-1; D is possibly TRBD2 (5 bases). The source of this sequence is a woman between 18 and 30 years old in good health. Sequenced material: CD8+ T cells sorted from blood. CDR3 coding DNA: TGTGCCAGCAGCCCGGACTTTTCCAATGAGCAGTTCTTC. Amino acid sequence: CASSPDFSNEQFF.